The subject of this entry is one TCR beta chain. The target of this receptor is not known. Base-call qualities are not available, and no considerably larger clone is one nucleotide away. The immunoSEQ assay was used to generate TCR beta chain sequences from genomic DNA. The study's own analysis went as follows. Any CDR3 sequence that did not begin with the conserved framework cysteine at position 104 was removed by hand. Clonality was calculated as one minus the normalized Shannon's Diversity Index, with values ranging from 0 (maximal diversity) to 1 (oligoclonal). Differences in the frequency of the same CDR3 between samples, such as brain versus blood, were assessed with chi-squared comparison-of-proportions tests. Public clonotypes were found through immuneACCESS searches, while the VDJdb browser was used to judge similarity to known antiviral clonotypes. This immuneACCESS table, as held by TCRdb, lists in-frame sequences with V and J called but not all clones. Of the missing ones, under half trace to an unresolved V gene in checked studies; the others have no known cause. D and trimming were read from the DNA, whereas the V and J calls and clone size are those reported in that table. For this sample the table gives about 350,000 clones, of which about 94% were detected only once. 5% to 7% of the sample goes to the ten largest clones.

The source of the sample is a study of brain T cells in children with intractable seizures (dated by TCRdb to about 2021). The study in broad terms: A NanoString immunology panel was first used to screen resected brain tissue from roughly 52 pediatric epilepsy surgery cases for immune gene transcripts. Among the 12 selected surgery cases, pre-surgery blood was additionally sequenced for eight, leaving four cases with brain tissue only.

Sample time point, as interpreted from the label and publication: blood from clinic visit 5 months post-surgery; TSC patient then seizure free. The surgery cases showing the highest brain T cell transcript signatures were chosen for TCR beta chain sequencing of brain tissue and, when available, of blood. Before surgery, patients had received at least one anti-epileptic drug. TCR-sequenced patients were children with drug-resistant epilepsy due to tuberous sclerosis complex, focal cortical dysplasia, Rasmussen encephalitis or hemimegalencephaly. The Monarch genomic DNA purification kit was used to extract bulk genomic DNA from unsorted brain tissue and whole blood. Findings and caveats that apply to the study as a whole: Viral specificity was inferred only from CDR3 sequence similarity, and patients' HCMV serostatus was unknown. Because pre- and post-surgery blood were sequenced to different depths, clones absent from the pre-surgery sample may reflect undersampling.

This TCR derives from a boy under three years old with tuberous sclerosis and intractable seizures. The source was peripheral blood, collected approximately 5 months after surgery.

The nucleotide sequence reads TGCAGCGTTGAGTACCACAATGAGCAGTTCTTC. Its product reads: CSVEYHNEQFF. This sequence uses TRBV29-1 and TRBJ2-1; no D gene can be assigned with confidence. The CDR3 runs 11 amino acids, cysteine and phenylalanine included. Of all the DNA, just the CDR3 is kept, 33 bases in frame from base 1. V is pared back by 3 bases and J by 5 bases, with 5 bases lying between the germline termini. The germline V gene specifies SQVTM as CDR1 and ANQGSEA as CDR2.